The T cell receptor beta chain described here comes from a study of technical replicates of blood from several donors. The CDR3 extends over 16 amino acids. Trimming shortened V by 9 bases and J by 3 bases, and 24 bases separated the two germline ends. Germline V lookup: CDR1 LNHDA, CDR2 SQIVND (reference sequence). TCRdb's table, derived via immunoSEQ multiplex PCR, lists solely in-frame clones and lacks some. The data contain approximately 70,000 clones, roughly 94% of them seen just once; the ten biggest clones take up 0.3% to 0.45%. The source of this sequence is a human donor in good health. What was sequenced was T cells isolated from PBMCs. This sequence joins TRBV19 and TRBJ2-7; TRBD1 might be the D (6 bases). The CDR3 is CARTQAGHRVIYEQYF. Here the CDR3 DNA reads TGTGCCAGGACTCAAGCCGGTCACAGGGTAATCTACGAGCAGTACTTC.